Shown below are 31 T cell receptor beta chains from a single sample sequenced in a study of T-cell reconstitution after alpha-beta-depleted transplantation in children. The TCRbeta library was prepared with unique molecular identifiers. TCRdb analysed the PCR reads with MiXCR anew, one entry per CDR3 protein. Of 200,000 to 250,000 distinct CDR3 sequences listed, approximately 8% are singletons. The sample consisted of PBMCs, mostly from graft donor cells, taken 360 days after TCRalphabeta/CD19-depleted stem cell transplant. The receptors here all came from a male patient aged 2 to 9 who had a stem cell transplant for acute myeloid leukemia, so the T cells may come from the graft donor.

This clonotype was seen ten or more times. V and J are TRBV7-2 and TRBJ2-5, with a tentative D call TRBD2 (5 bases). The ends were cut back, 3 bases at V and 4 bases at J, with 9 bases in the middle. There are 13 residues in the CDR3. CDR1 and CDR2 (germline): SGHTA, FQGNSA. CDR3 bases: TGTGCCAGCAGCTTCTCCGGGGTAGAGACCCAGTACTTC. Its protein product is CASSFSGVETQYF.

This clonotype showed up just a few times. The chain employs TRBV10-3 and TRBJ2-3; 10 nucleotides agree with TRBD2. From germline, CDR1 is ENHRY and CDR2 SYGVKD. This CDR3 spans 16 amino acids. V lost 10 bases to trimming and J lost 2 bases; unmatched junction nucleotides: 12. CDR3 loop: CATRQSSGGHTDTQYF. In DNA, the CDR3 is TGTGCCACAAGGCAATCTAGCGGGGGCCACACAGATACGCAGTATTTT.

There are many counts of this clonotype. The chain carries TRBV18 and TRBJ2-4; 8 positions match TRBD1. The length of the CDR3 is 13 residues. Germline loops: CDR1 KGHSH, CDR2 LQKENI. With V trimmed by 3 bases and J by 7 bases, 2 bases remained unmatched. The CDR3 protein is CASSPDRGNIQYF. CDR3 sequence (DNA): TGTGCCAGCTCACCCGACAGGGGTAACATTCAGTACTTC.

J is TRBJ2-5 and V is TRBV5-1; D gene unclear. The germline V gene encodes CDR1 SGHRS and CDR2 YFSETQ. The CDR3 is 14 residues long. V lost 4 bases and J 1 base, leaving 11 bases between the germline ends. The CDR3: CASSETYSQETQYF. DNA for the CDR3: TGCGCCAGCAGCGAAACTTACAGCCAAGAGACCCAGTACTTC. Full variable domain (remainder filled in from reference TRBV5-1 and TRBJ2-5): KAGVTQTPRYLIKTRGQQVTLSCSPISGHRSVSWYQQTPGQGLQFLFEYFSETQRNKGNFPGRFSGRQFSNSRSEMNVSTLELGDSALYLCASSETYSQETQYFGPGTRLLVL.

This clonotype was recorded only once. The genes are TRBV2 and TRBJ2-5; 10 bases align to TRBD1. Germline-derived CDR1 and CDR2 are SNHLY and FYNNEI. CDR3 length: 19 amino acids. V trimming: 10 bases; J trimming: 1 base; junction bases outside the gene matches: 21. CDR3 sequence: CAISPHGTGDWRVQETQYF. CDR3 DNA sequence: TGTGCCATCAGCCCTCACGGGACAGGGGACTGGAGGGTCCAAGAGACCCAGTACTTC. The variable domain in full, with the rest retrieved from reference TRBV2 and TRBJ2-5, is EPEVTQTPSHQVTQMGQEVILRCVPISNHLYFYWYRQILGQKVEFLVSFYNNEISEKSEIFDDQFSVERPDGSNFTLKIRSTKLEDSAMYFCAISPHGTGDWRVQETQYFGPGTRLLVL.

The chain employs TRBV20-1 and TRBJ2-1, with 16 bases fitting TRBD2. The CDR3 has 16 residues. V was pared by 4 bases and J by 9 bases, with 9 bases of the junction left unmatched. Germline CDR1 DFQATT, CDR2 SNEGSKA (reference sequence). The CDR3 sequence is CSATPMGLAGGSEQFF. CDR3 in DNA: TGCAGTGCTACACCAATGGGACTAGCGGGAGGGAGTGAGCAGTTCTTC.

This clonotype has more than one count but fewer than ten. This chain links TRBV7-3 with TRBJ1-5, with D hard to call. This CDR3 comprises 13 residues. The V gene's germline CDR1 is SGHTA and CDR2 FQGTGA. The V gene lost 5 bases and the J gene lost 1 base, with 6 bases spanning the gap. The CDR3 here is CASSKGSNQPQHF. As DNA, the CDR3 is TGTGCCAGCAGCAAAGGGAGCAATCAGCCCCAGCATTTT.

This clonotype was counted only a few times. The chain has TRBV5-1 and TRBJ2-3; the D is unclear. CDR3 length: 15 residues. Trimming shortened V by 0 bases and J by 0 bases, and 8 bases separated the two germline ends. Germline V lookup: CDR1 SGHRS, CDR2 YFSETQ. In DNA form, the CDR3 reads TGCGCCAGCAGCTTGGCCGTTTTCAGCACAGATACGCAGTATTTT. Translation: CASSLAVFSTDTQYF.

Notes on this clonotype: At one end the junction does not follow the germline gene, possibly because of a read error. The chain joins TRBV7-2 to TRBJ2-1; D perhaps matches TRBD2 (6 bases). This CDR3 has 15 amino acids. Per germline, CDR1 SGHTA and CDR2 FQGNSA. The CDR3, as DNA: TGTGCCAGCAGCTTTCTAGCGAGAATCGGGGATGAGGAGTTCTTC. Translating gives CASSFLARIGDEEFF.

This clonotype was seen only a few times. CDR3 in DNA: TGCGCCAGCACCATGGGAGGGACAGACGATGAAAAACTGTTTTTT. Its translation is CASTMGGTDDEKLFF. V and J are TRBV5-1 and TRBJ1-4; 7 bases match TRBD1. After removal of 6 bases from V and 6 bases from J, the junction contained 11 bases not matched to a gene. The CDR3 totals 15 residues. Germline-derived CDR1 and CDR2 are SGHRS and YFSETQ.

V usage is TRBV5-1 and J usage is TRBJ2-7; D uncertain. This CDR3 is built from 14 residues. Trimming cost V 2 bases and J 0 bases, with 9 bases left between them. The germline gives CDR1 SGHRS, CDR2 YFSETQ. CDR3 sequence reads: CASSFGAFSYEQYF. The CDR3 nucleotides read TGCGCCAGCAGCTTTGGCGCTTTCTCCTACGAGCAGTACTTC.

This clonotype was detected a few times. The chain uses TRBV5-1 and TRBJ2-1, with D unresolved. This CDR3 is 12 amino acids long. Between the trimmed V and J ends, which lost 1 base and 14 bases, there was a span of 13 bases. CDR1 is SGHRS, CDR2 YFSETQ, per germline. CDR3 sequence reads: CASSLNWVSEFF. DNA for the CDR3: TGCGCCAGCAGCTTGAACTGGGTTTCTGAGTTCTTC.

The genes are TRBV12-3 or TRBV12-4 and TRBJ2-1; D is uncertain. The length of the CDR3 is 13 residues. The V gene lost 3 bases and the J gene lost 6 bases, with 9 bases spanning the gap. The CDR3 region is CASSFPVANEQFF. As DNA, the CDR3 is TGTGCCAGCAGTTTTCCCGTTGCCAATGAGCAGTTCTTC.

V gene TRBV5-1 combines with J gene TRBJ1-4; 9 bases fit TRBD1. This CDR3 has 16 residues. V lost 4 bases and J lost 4; bases outside the gene matches: 8. Germline CDR1 SGHRS, CDR2 YFSETQ. The CDR3, as DNA: TGCGCCAGCAGCGAAGGGACAGGGCTATTTAATGAAAAACTGTTTTTT. Translation: CASSEGTGLFNEKLFF.

This clonotype was counted many times. The J gene is TRBJ2-5, the V gene TRBV7-8, with D possibly TRBD2 on 6 matching bases. Trimming pared 0 bases from V and 0 bases from J, leaving 11 bases between. CDR3 length equals 16 residues. Germline V gene lookup returns CDR1 SGHVS and CDR2 FQNEAQ. This CDR3 is CASSLAPGAYQETQYF. CDR3 sequence (DNA): TGTGCCAGCAGCTTAGCGCCGGGAGCCTACCAAGAGACCCAGTACTTC.

This clonotype was counted a few times. The gene calls are TRBV5-1 and TRBJ1-5; D is undetermined. CDR1 is SGHRS and CDR2 is YFSETQ in the germline V gene. V dropped 1 base and J dropped 0 bases, with 5 bases sitting between them. This CDR3 is built from 14 residues. CDR3 nucleotides: TGCGCCAGCAGCTTGACCGTTAGCAATCAGCCCCAGCATTTT. Amino acids: CASSLTVSNQPQHF.

The table lists this clonotype with many counts. J is TRBJ1-1 and V is TRBV10-3, with TRBD1 as a possible D gene (6 bases). The CDR3 loop spans 14 amino acids. Germline assignment: CDR1 ENHRY and CDR2 SYGVKD. V gave up 3 bases and J gave up 3 bases, with 11 bases separating them. In nucleotides, the CDR3 is TGTGCCATCAGTGATGCCAGGGGCCACACTGAAGCTTTCTTT. It encodes CAISDARGHTEAFF.

Ten or more counts support this clonotype. The V call is TRBV29-1, the J call TRBJ2-1, with D perhaps being TRBD1 or TRBD2 (5 bases each). This CDR3 spans 13 amino acids. From germline, CDR1 is SQVTM and CDR2 ANQGSEA. Trimming stripped 8 bases from V and 3 bases from J, with 14 bases between. The CDR3 region is CSLGTSGYNEQFF. The CDR3 DNA reads as TGCAGCCTGGGGACGTCGGGCTACAATGAGCAGTTCTTC.

This clonotype was seen more than once but under ten times. V and J are TRBV5-6 and TRBJ2-3, with D possibly matching TRBD1 (6 bases). CDR1 is SGHDT, CDR2 YYEEEE, per germline. V lost 4 bases and J lost 6, with 15 bases in between. This CDR3 is 14 amino acids long. This CDR3 is CASSPGHGSDTQYF. CDR3 DNA: TGTGCCAGCAGCCCGGGACACGGCAGCGATACGCAGTATTTT.

The CDR3 is CASSSRRDYGYTF. The CDR3 region has the DNA TGTGCCAGCAGCTCTCGCAGGGACTATGGCTACACCTTC. The chain is built from TRBV9 and TRBJ1-2; D possibly corresponds to TRBD1 (5 bases). The V gene lost 4 bases and the J gene lost 3 bases, with 10 bases spanning the gap. The CDR3 is 13 residues long. Looked up from germline, CDR1 is SGDLS and CDR2 is YYNGEE.

This sequence joins TRBV18 and TRBJ2-7; D call uncertain. Germline values: CDR1 KGHSH, CDR2 LQKENI. Deletions cut 3 bases from V and 5 bases from J, with 26 bases between. This CDR3 comprises 18 residues. CDR3 DNA sequence: TGTGCCAGCTCACCCGATCTCATTTCGTGGAAACGAAGGGACGAGCAGTACTTC. Its translation: CASSPDLISWKRRDEQYF. The entire variable domain, with the rest obtained from reference TRBV18 and TRBJ2-7, is as follows: NAGVMQNPRHLVRRRGQEARLRCSPMKGHSHVYWYRQLPEEGLKFMVYLQKENIIDESGMPKERFSAEFPKEGPSILRIQQVVRGDSAAYFCASSPDLISWKRRDEQYFGPGTRLTVT.

In this sample, this clonotype turned up a few times. The V gene is TRBV3-1, the J gene TRBJ2-1; no clear D gene. Germline V gene data show CDR1 as LGHDT and CDR2 as YNNKEL (reference sequence). This CDR3 is built from 14 residues. V lost 2 bases and J lost 9, with 14 bases in between. CDR3 residues: CASSQWASPPEQFF. In DNA form, the CDR3 reads TGTGCCAGCAGCCAATGGGCAAGCCCTCCTGAGCAGTTCTTC.

This clonotype was recorded many times. The V call is TRBV5-1, the J call TRBJ1-5; D uncertain. The CDR3 is 14 residues long. CDR1 SGHRS and CDR2 YFSETQ come from the germline V gene. V was clipped by 0 bases and J by 0 bases, with 4 bases between them. CDR3 nucleotides: TGCGCCAGCAGCTTGGGGGGTAGCAATCAGCCCCAGCATTTT. Its translation is CASSLGGSNQPQHF.

This clonotype was recorded at least ten times. This chain joins TRBV7-2 and TRBJ2-3, with D perhaps matching TRBD1 (6 bases). Trimming cost V 2 bases and J 4 bases, with 10 bases left between them. CDR3 length equals 14 residues. Germline loops: CDR1 SGHTA, CDR2 FQGNSA. The CDR3 sequence: CASSLTAGADTQYF. CDR3 DNA: TGTGCCAGCAGCTTAACTGCAGGGGCAGATACGCAGTATTTT.

At least ten counts were recorded for this clonotype. J is TRBJ1-1 and V is TRBV7-3; possibly TRBD1 for D (5 bases). Germline assignment: CDR1 SGHTA and CDR2 FQGTGA. This CDR3 is built from 14 residues. Between the trimmed V and J ends, which lost 6 bases and 1 base, there was a span of 12 bases. The CDR3 spells CASSSGAPNTEAFF. DNA for the CDR3: TGTGCCAGCAGTTCCGGGGCCCCGAACACTGAAGCTTTCTTT.

To note about this clonotype: As the CDR3 is not closed by the conserved phenylalanine or tryptophan, this likely results from a read error. The DNA is left out, because the CDR3 cannot be placed on it with certainty; the CDR3 is given as TCRdb lists it. This CDR3 is CASSELVALP. The rearrangement uses TRBV25-1 and TRBJ1-1. The germline gives CDR1 MGHDK, CDR2 SYGVNS. The CDR3 contains 10 residues when both ends are counted.

This clonotype was found a few times. The chain joins TRBV7-9 to TRBJ2-6; the D call may be TRBD1 or TRBD2 (5 bases each). Germline V lookup: CDR1 SEHNR, CDR2 FQNEAQ (reference sequence). The V end was cut by 7 bases, the J end by 6 bases, with 7 bases between. The CDR3 has 12 amino acids. The CDR3: CASTGAANVLTF. In DNA form, the CDR3 reads TGTGCCAGCACCGGGGCGGCCAACGTCCTGACTTTC.

The CDR3 coding sequence is TGTGCCAGCAGTGAAGGGGGGTATAAGACCTACGAGCAGTACTTC. This gives the protein CASSEGGYKTYEQYF. The genes are TRBV25-1 and TRBJ2-7, with D possibly being TRBD2 (6 bases). This CDR3 comprises 15 residues. V lost 2 bases and J lost 2, with 13 bases in between. The germline CDR1 and CDR2 sequences are MGHDK and SYGVNS.

The table lists this clonotype with a few counts. This chain links TRBV6-1 with TRBJ2-1; D possibly corresponds to TRBD1 (6 bases). Germline-derived CDR1 and CDR2 are MNHNS and SASEGT. V was trimmed by 6 bases and J by 4 bases, leaving 19 bases between them. The CDR3 runs 16 residues. The CDR3 nucleotides are TGTGCCAGCAGCCTGGGGGCCTGGTCCGATTACAATGAGCAGTTCTTC. It specifies CASSLGAWSDYNEQFF.

The chain recombines TRBV20-1 with TRBJ2-1, with 14 bases fitting TRBD2. Trimming cost V 5 bases and J 1 base; bases outside gene matches: 7. This CDR3 contains 17 residues. In germline, CDR1 is DFQATT, CDR2 SNEGSKA (reference sequence). The CDR3 bases are TGCAGTGCTGATGGGACTAGCGGGAGTATTTCCTACAATGAGCAGTTCTTC. It codes for CSADGTSGSISYNEQFF.

This clonotype was observed many times. The V call is TRBV29-1, the J call TRBJ1-2; D ambiguous. The CDR3 totals 12 residues. Germline-derived CDR1 and CDR2 are SQVTM and ANQGSEA. The V gene lost 6 bases and the J gene lost 5 bases, with 13 bases spanning the gap. CDR3 bases: TGCAGCGTCTTCATTGGCAGTTATGGCTACACCTTC. Protein product: CSVFIGSYGYTF.